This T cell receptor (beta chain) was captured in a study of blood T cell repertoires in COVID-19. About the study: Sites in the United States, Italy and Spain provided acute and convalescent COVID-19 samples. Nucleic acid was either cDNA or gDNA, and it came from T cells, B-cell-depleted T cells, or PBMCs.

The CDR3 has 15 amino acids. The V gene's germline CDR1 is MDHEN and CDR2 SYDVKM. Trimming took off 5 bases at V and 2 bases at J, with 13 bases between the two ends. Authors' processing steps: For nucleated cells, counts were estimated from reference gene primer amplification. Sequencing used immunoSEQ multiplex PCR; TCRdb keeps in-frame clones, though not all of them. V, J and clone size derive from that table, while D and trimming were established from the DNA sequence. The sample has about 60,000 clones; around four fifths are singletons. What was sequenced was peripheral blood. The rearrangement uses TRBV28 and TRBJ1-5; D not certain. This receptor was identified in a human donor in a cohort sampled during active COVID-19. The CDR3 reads CASSLGLQRNQPQHF. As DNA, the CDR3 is TGTGCCAGCAGTCTGGGCCTCCAACGCAATCAGCCCCAGCATTTT.